One TCR beta chain is described in this entry. Profiled with immunoSEQ multiplex PCR; TCRdb holds only in-frame clones, not every one. The table lists 2 million to 3 million clones, approximately 94% of them singletons. The germline V gene encodes CDR1 MNHNS and CDR2 SASEGT. The length of the CDR3 is 15 residues. Trimming removed 6 bases from V and 7 bases from J, with 19 bases in between. The data are from a study of shared clonotypes between healthy human individuals. The sequenced material came from naive CD4+ T cells from PBMCs. As to subset: CD45RA+ positively selected. V and J are TRBV6-1 and TRBJ1-5; D not resolved. The clonotype comes from a man younger than 35 in good health. Some clones in this sample may be carry-over from other donors' samples. As DNA, the CDR3 is TGTGCCAGCAGGAGCGGAATCGTGGGGTACCAGCCCCAGCATTTT. Translated, it gives CASRSGIVGYQPQHF.